This entry lists 12 T cell receptor beta chains sequenced from one sample in a study of blood T cell repertoires in COVID-19. The data were produced by immunoSEQ multiplex PCR, yet TCRdb's version contains in-frame clones alone and is incomplete. This sample carries more than 150,000 clones, around 80% of them seen once, and the ten largest clones take less than 3%. What was sequenced was peripheral blood. The receptors were sampled from a woman in her fifties or sixties with acute or convalescent COVID-19.

The V and J genes are TRBV24-1 and TRBJ1-2; D is ambiguous. Germline-derived CDR1 and CDR2 are KGHDR and SFDVKD. CDR3 length equals 14 residues. Deletions cut 5 bases from V and 1 base from J, with 10 bases between. The CDR3 here is CATSGRTDNYGYTF. In nucleotides, the CDR3 is TGTGCCACCAGTGGACGTACAGATAACTATGGCTACACCTTC.

V is TRBV6-4 and J is TRBJ2-3, with D unclear. The V end was cut by 4 bases, the J end by 1 base, with 6 bases between. Germline CDR1 is MRHNA and CDR2 is SNTAGT. The CDR3 is 13 amino acids. The CDR3 DNA is TGTGCCAGCAGTGTCCAGGGCACAGATACGCAGTATTTT. Protein product: CASSVQGTDTQYF.

This clone has a count of ten or more. The chain carries TRBV4-2 and TRBJ1-5; D unresolved. V lost 0 bases and J 7 bases, leaving 19 bases between the germline ends. This CDR3 spans 17 amino acids. Germline lookup yields CDR1 LGHNA and CDR2 YNFKEQ. CDR3 sequence: CASSQDLEQAGSQPQHF. The CDR3 nucleotides are TGTGCCAGCAGCCAAGATTTGGAGCAGGCGGGGAGCCAGCCCCAGCATTTT.

This clone has more than one count but fewer than ten. The rearrangement uses TRBV6-5 and TRBJ2-7; TRBD1 matches at 7 bases. J gave up 3 bases and V 2 bases, and 10 bases lay outside the gene matches. CDR3 size: 16 residues. Germline V gives CDR1 MNHEY, CDR2 SVGAGI. For the CDR3, the DNA is TGTGCCAGCAGTTACGGATTAGGGGGCTCCAACTACGAGCAGTACTTC. Its translation is CASSYGLGGSNYEQYF.

The CDR3 protein is CASSLGAYTGELFF. CDR3 in DNA: TGTGCCAGCAGTTTAGGGGCCTACACCGGGGAGCTGTTTTTT. This sequence joins TRBV28 and TRBJ2-2; perhaps TRBD1 as D (5 bases). Germline values: CDR1 MDHEN, CDR2 SYDVKM. Trimming stripped 2 bases from V and 3 bases from J, with 7 bases between. The CDR3 runs 14 residues.

The chain links TRBV7-2 to TRBJ2-7; 8 bases are a match to TRBD2. The J segment lost 1 base and the V segment lost 5 bases, leaving 7 bases of the junction unmatched. CDR1 SGHTA and CDR2 FQGNSA come from the germline V gene. The CDR3 runs to 15 residues. CDR3 loop: CASSESGGVSYEQYF. The CDR3, as DNA: TGTGCCAGCAGCGAATCGGGGGGGGTTTCCTACGAGCAGTACTTC.

This rearrangement joins TRBV5-6 to TRBJ1-2; unclear D gene. Between the trimmed V and J ends, which lost 0 bases and 1 base, there was a span of 10 bases. The CDR3 has 15 amino acids. Germline lookup yields CDR1 SGHDT and CDR2 YYEEEE. The CDR3 is CASSLDPRDNYGYTF. The CDR3, as DNA: TGTGCCAGCAGCTTGGACCCCCGGGATAACTATGGCTACACCTTC. The full variable domain, with the rest looked up from reference TRBV5-6 and TRBJ1-2, is DAGVTQSPTHLIKTRGQQVTLRCSPKSGHDTVSWYQQALGQGPQFIFQYYEEEERQRGNFPDRFSGHQFPNYSSELNVNALLLGDSALYLCASSLDPRDNYGYTFGSGTRLTVV.

In its sample, this clone was seen a few times. The rearrangement joins TRBV4-1 to TRBJ2-2; 7 bases map to TRBD1. The CDR3 runs to 16 residues. The J segment lost 1 base and the V segment lost 0 bases, leaving 2 bases of the junction unmatched. Germline V lookup: CDR1 MGHRA, CDR2 YSYEKL. The CDR3 region is CASSQETGRNTGELFF. CDR3 sequence (DNA): TGCGCCAGCAGCCAAGAGACAGGGAGGAACACCGGGGAGCTGTTTTTT.

This clone has at least ten counts. The genes are TRBV27 and TRBJ2-1; 9 bases align to TRBD1. V lost 3 bases and J lost 7; bases outside the gene matches: 7. The germline V gene has CDR1 MNHEY and CDR2 SMNVEV (reference sequence). The CDR3 has 15 amino acids. This chain's CDR3 is CASSFRDRASNEQFF. As DNA, the CDR3 is TGTGCCAGCAGTTTCCGGGACAGGGCCTCTAATGAGCAGTTCTTC.

The CDR3 is CASSDWTRDNYNFEQFF. Written as DNA, the CDR3 is TGTGCCAGCAGCGACTGGACTCGGGACAACTACAATTTTGAGCAGTTCTTC. V and J are TRBV5-6 and TRBJ2-1; maybe TRBD1 (6 bases). Germline V gives CDR1 SGHDT, CDR2 YYEEEE. V lost 4 bases, J lost 9 bases, and 26 bases lay in between. This CDR3 has 17 amino acids.

This clone was seen just once. The chain is built from TRBV14 and TRBJ2-4; TRBD2 agrees at 10 bases. V was pared by 1 base and J by 3 bases, with 6 bases of the junction left unmatched. CDR1 is SGHDN and CDR2 is FVKESK in the germline V gene. The CDR3 covers 17 residues. The CDR3 DNA is TGTGCCAGCAGCCAAGGAGGTCTAGCGGGGGTCAAAAACATTCAGTACTTC. It specifies CASSQGGLAGVKNIQYF.

The chain links TRBV7-2 to TRBJ2-3, with 8 bases fitting TRBD1. This CDR3 comprises 14 residues. Germline CDR1 is SGHTA and CDR2 is FQGNSA. Germline trimming cut 6 bases from V and 5 bases from J; bases unmatched to any gene: 7. As DNA, the CDR3 is TGTGCCAGCAGTTCGAGACAGGGGCTAGATACGCAGTATTTT. Its protein is CASSSRQGLDTQYF.